The clone carrying this TCR beta chain occurred many times. Its antigen remains unidentified. Germline V gene sequence: CDR1 SGHRS, CDR2 YFSETQ. CDR3 length equals 14 residues. The V end lost 4 bases, the J end lost 4 bases, and 14 bases lay between the germline ends. The data were taken from a study of T-cell reconstitution after alpha-beta-depleted transplantation in children. Notes on the study in general: After one year, T-cell counts and TCRbeta diversity mostly came from new T cells. There were reportedly several hundred expanded graft clones from which alpha-beta T cells came about two months after transplant.

TCRbeta library preparation incorporated unique molecular identifiers. Using its own MiXCR run on the PCR reads, TCRdb lists one record per CDR3 protein. Among 220,000 or so distinct CDR3 sequences, approximately 8% were seen once, and the ten largest hold 6.3%. The sequence was collected from a male patient aged 10 to 17 who had a stem cell transplant for acute lymphoblastic leukemia, so the T cells may come from the graft donor. This sample comprised PBMCs, mostly from graft donor cells, obtained 180 days after TCRalphabeta/CD19-depleted stem cell transplant. J is TRBJ1-1 and V is TRBV5-1; possibly TRBD1 for D (5 bases). The CDR3 region is CASSGRVEGTEAFF. As DNA, the CDR3 is TGCGCCAGCAGCGGCAGGGTCGAGGGCACTGAAGCTTTCTTT.